This T cell receptor (beta chain) was obtained from a study of blood T cell repertoires in COVID-19. After removal of 5 bases from V and 2 bases from J, the junction contained 16 bases not matched to a gene. There are 18 residues in the CDR3. Germline CDR1 reads LNHDA; CDR2 reads SQIVND (reference sequence). In the original processing: For nucleated cells, counts were estimated from reference gene primer amplification. Sequenced by immunoSEQ multiplex PCR; TCRdb stores in-frame clones only, minus some. Clone size and V and J calls were adopted from that table, with D and trimming inferred from the DNA. The sample includes 450,000 to 500,000 clones, less than 90% of them seen just once. Donors were grouped by their self-reported clinical history.

Sequenced: PBMCs or T cells enriched from blood (not recorded which). This clonotype originated in a woman in her sixties who had recovered from COVID-19. The rearrangement uses TRBV19 and TRBJ2-3, with TRBD1 matching over 7 bases. The CDR3 DNA is TGTGCCAGTAGTCCCTTGCCACAGGGGCCGGGCCCCACAGATACGCAGTATTTT. As protein: CASSPLPQGPGPTDTQYF.